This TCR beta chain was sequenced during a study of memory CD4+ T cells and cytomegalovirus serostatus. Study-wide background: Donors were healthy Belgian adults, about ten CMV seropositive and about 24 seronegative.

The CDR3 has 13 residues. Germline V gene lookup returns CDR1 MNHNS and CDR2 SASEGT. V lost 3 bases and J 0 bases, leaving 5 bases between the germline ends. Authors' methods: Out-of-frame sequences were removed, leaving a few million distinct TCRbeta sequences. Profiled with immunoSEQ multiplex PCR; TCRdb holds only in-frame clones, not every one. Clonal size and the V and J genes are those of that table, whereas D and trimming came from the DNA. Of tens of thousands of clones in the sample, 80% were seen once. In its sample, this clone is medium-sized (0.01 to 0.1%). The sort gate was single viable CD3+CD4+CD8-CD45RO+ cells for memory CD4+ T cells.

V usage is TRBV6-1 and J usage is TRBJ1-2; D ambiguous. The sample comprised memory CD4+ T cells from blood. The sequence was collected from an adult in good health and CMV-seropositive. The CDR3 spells CASSERPNYGYTF. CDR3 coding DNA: TGTGCCAGCAGTGAGAGGCCTAACTATGGCTACACCTTC.